The sequence of this TCR beta chain was determined in a study of cytomegalovirus exposure and HLA in healthy donors. The germline V and J ends were trimmed by 0 bases and 2 bases, with 7 bases remaining between them. Germline values: CDR1 LGHNA, CDR2 YNFKEQ. The CDR3 has 14 residues. General study results and limits: Per a later analysis, HLA-associated TCR beta chains showed more clonal expansion than other, equally common TCR beta chains. Researchers counted roughly 150 TCR beta chains as cytomegalovirus-associated.

Vbeta (60) and Jbeta (13) primers were used in the PCR. The table came from immunoSEQ multiplex PCR; TCRdb's copy has only in-frame clones and leaves some out. The sample lists about 160,000 clones; roughly two thirds were seen once. This clone was picked up a small number of times. As yet, its antigen is unknown. The sample taken for sequencing was PBMCs. This receptor was taken from a woman aged 35 to 49 in good health and CMV-seropositive. This chain joins TRBV4-2 and TRBJ1-1; maybe TRBD1 (5 bases). The CDR3 here is CASSQDGGNTEAFF. The CDR3 DNA reads TGTGCCAGCAGCCAAGACGGGGGAAACACTGAAGCTTTCTTT.